This is a list of T cell receptor beta chains from one sample in a study of blood T cell repertoires in COVID-19. The repertoire was sequenced with immunoSEQ multiplex PCR; TCRdb's copy has only in-frame clones and lacks some. The sample gives approximately 40,000 clones, 70% to 90% of which show up once; 4.7% is in the top ten. Sequencing was performed on peripheral blood. The receptors stem from a man between 60 and 75 years old with COVID-19, enrolled during active disease. Both conserved end residues are part of each CDR3. The order of the fields is V gene, D gene, clone size, J gene, CDR3 DNA, CDR3 protein. The D gene is left open where the match is weak. A row's size may be missing; if present it is once, few, many or a size class.

TRBV19	TRBD1	NA	TRBJ1-5	TGTGCCAGTAGTATGACAGGGGTTACACGTGCCCAGCATTTT	CASSMTGVTRAQHF
TRBV28	TRBD1	NA	TRBJ1-6	TGTGCCAGCAGTTCCGGGACAGGGGGTTCACCCCTCCACTTT	CASSSGTGGSPLHF
TRBV19	NA	once	TRBJ2-3	TGTGCCAGTCGGCGGGAATCCACAGATACGCAGTATTTT	CASRRESTDTQYF
TRBV6-5	TRBD2	NA	TRBJ2-7	TGTGCCAGCAGGCAAGGGACTAGCGGGTATCACGAGCAGTACTTC	CASRQGTSGYHEQYF
TRBV30	TRBD1	once	TRBJ1-3	TGTGCCTGGACTCGGACAGGGGTTGGAAACACCATATATTTT	CAWTRTGVGNTIYF
TRBV18	NA	NA	TRBJ2-7	TGTGCCAGCTCCCAAAAGATTCTATCCGGGAATAGCTACGAGCAGTACTTC	CASSQKILSGNSYEQYF
TRBV7-9	NA	NA	TRBJ2-7	TGTGCCAGCCGCCCGTCGACAGGATCCTACGAGCAGTACTTC	CASRPSTGSYEQYF
TRBV6-5	NA	NA	TRBJ1-1	TGTGCCAGCAGTTCCGATCAGGGGTTCACTGAAGCTTTCTTT	CASSSDQGFTEAFF
TRBV11-2	NA	NA	TRBJ1-2	TGTGCCAGCAGCTTAGTACCCGGACAGCCTAACTATGGCTACACCTTC	CASSLVPGQPNYGYTF
TRBV19	NA	NA	TRBJ1-2	TGTGCCAGTCGAACAAGGATGACTGATGGCTACACCTTC	CASRTRMTDGYTF
TRBV28	NA	NA	TRBJ2-1	TGTGCCAGCAGCTCGGGTCAATTCTACAATGAGCAGTTCTTC	CASSSGQFYNEQFF
TRBV6-5	NA	NA	TRBJ1-4	TGTGCCAGCAGGGACAGAGAGAATGAAAAACTGTTTTTT	CASRDRENEKLFF
TRBV19	NA	NA	TRBJ2-1	TGTGCCAGTAGTATTTCGTGGGCGCGTGAGCAGTTCTTC	CASSISWAREQFF
TRBV12-5	NA	NA	TRBJ2-3	TGTGCTAGTGAAGGGGGCACAGATACGCAGTATTTT	CASEGGTDTQYF
TRBV12-3/TRBV12-4	TRBD1	NA	TRBJ2-1	TGTGCCAGCAGTATACAGGGGTGGGAAGAGCAGTTCTTC	CASSIQGWEEQFF
TRBV24-1	TRBD2	NA	TRBJ2-5	TGTGCCACCAGTGACCGGGGACTAGCGGGAGGGTGGCAAGAGACCCAGTACTTC	CATSDRGLAGGWQETQYF
TRBV11-3	NA	NA	TRBJ1-5	TGTGCCAGCAGCTTAGTTTGGGCCACTGGGAGGTCGAATCAGCCCCAGCATTTT	CASSLVWATGRSNQPQHF
TRBV28	TRBD1	NA	TRBJ1-2	TGTGCCAGCAGTAGACCGGGACAGGCACGGGGTGGCTACACCTTC	CASSRPGQARGGYTF
TRBV10-3	TRBD1	NA	TRBJ2-7	TGTGCCATCAGTCGACAGGGCCTAACCTACGAGCAGTACTTC	CAISRQGLTYEQYF
TRBV4-1	TRBD2	NA	TRBJ2-1	TGCGCCAGCAGCCAATTAGAGCGGGAGTGGAATGAGCAGTTCTTC	CASSQLEREWNEQFF
TRBV11-2	TRBD2	NA	TRBJ2-7	TGTGCCAGCCGCCTACTAGCGGGGGCCTCCTACGAGCAGTACTTC	CASRLLAGASYEQYF
TRBV29-1	TRBD1	NA	TRBJ2-3	TGCAGCGTTGAGGACAGGGCGGATCCGTATTTT	CSVEDRADPYF
TRBV2	NA	once	TRBJ2-3	TGTGCCAGCAGTGAATTAGAGGATACGCAGTATTTT	CASSELEDTQYF
TRBV4-3	TRBD1	NA	TRBJ1-1	TGCGCCAGCAGCCAAACAGGGGACTCGACTGAAGCTTTCTTT	CASSQTGDSTEAFF
TRBV24-1	TRBD1	once	TRBJ1-3	TGTGCCGCAGGGGGCGCGAGTTCTGGAAACACCATATATTTT	CAAGGASSGNTIYF
TRBV28	NA	NA	TRBJ1-2	TGTGCCAGCAACGCAAGTCCGGGGGGGAACTATGGCTACACCTTC	CASNASPGGNYGYTF
TRBV28	NA	NA	TRBJ1-1	TGTGCCAGCGTGGAGGCGGTGAACACTGAAGCTTTCTTT	CASVEAVNTEAFF
TRBV30	NA	NA	TRBJ2-7	TGTGCCTGGAGTAGACTGAGGGAGCAGTACTTC	CAWSRLREQYF
TRBV2	NA	NA	TRBJ1-6	TGTGCCAGCAGTGATGCCTCCGGTACGGATTCACCCCTCCACTTT	CASSDASGTDSPLHF
TRBV5-1	NA	NA	TRBJ2-3	TGCGCCAGCAGCTTGCAGGGGGGAACAGATACGCAGTATTTT	CASSLQGGTDTQYF
TRBV19	NA	NA	TRBJ2-7	TGTGCCAGTAGCTTAGGGGCCCCTGGAACCTACGAGCAGTACTTC	CASSLGAPGTYEQYF
TRBV6-5	NA	NA	TRBJ1-1	TGTGCCAGCAGTCTGGGACGTTTAGCGGTGAGAGCTTTCTTT	CASSLGRLAVRAFF
TRBV23-1	TRBD1	NA	TRBJ2-5	TGCGCCAGCAGCGGGACAGGGGCGGAATACCAAGAGACCCAGTACTTC	CASSGTGAEYQETQYF
TRBV6-4	NA	NA	TRBJ1-3	TGTGCCAGCAGGGGACTCCTTCGGGCCGCCATATATTTT	CASRGLLRAAIYF
TRBV18	TRBD2	NA	TRBJ2-1	TGTGCCAGCTCACCGTTCCCGGGACTAGGACAAGAAGAGCAGTTCTTC	CASSPFPGLGQEEQFF
TRBV27	NA	NA	TRBJ2-5	TGTGCCAGCAGCCACCTGTGGGGGCTAGTGGGGAAGGAGACCCAGTACTTC	CASSHLWGLVGKETQYF
TRBV15	NA	NA	TRBJ1-1	TGTGCCACCAGCAGAGGTGGAGGGGCGAGGACTGAAGCTTTCTTT	CATSRGGGARTEAFF
TRBV28	NA	NA	TRBJ1-5	TGTGCCAGCAGTTTCCGAGAGCGGCCCCAGCATTTT	CASSFRERPQHF
TRBV28	NA	NA	TRBJ2-4	TGTGCCAGCAGTTTAAGGGCTAGCCTAGCCAAAAACATTCAGTACTTC	CASSLRASLAKNIQYF
TRBV19	NA	NA	TRBJ2-5	TGTGCCAGTAGTATGGGCCAGAAAGAGACCCAGTACTTC	CASSMGQKETQYF
TRBV4-1	TRBD1	NA	TRBJ1-2	TGCGCCAGCAGCCAAGATACAGGACAGGGGGCCGTTTTGAATGGCTACACCTTC	CASSQDTGQGAVLNGYTF
TRBV18	NA	NA	TRBJ1-1	TGTGCCAGCTCACCATACGGTACTGAAGCTTTCTTT	CASSPYGTEAFF
TRBV19	NA	NA	TRBJ1-5	TGTGCCAGTAGTATATCAGGGATCTTAGGCAATCAGCCCCAGCATTTT	CASSISGILGNQPQHF
TRBV18	NA	NA	TRBJ1-1	TGTGCCAGCTCACCAGAGGCAAACACTGAAGCTTTCTTT	CASSPEANTEAFF
TRBV29-1	NA	NA	TRBJ1-4	TGCAGCGTCGCATCTTCAGGGCCCCCAAATGAAAAACTGTTTTTT	CSVASSGPPNEKLFF
TRBV2	NA	NA	TRBJ1-1	TGTGCCAGCAGTGGGATGTCAGCGGGGGAGGCTTTCTTT	CASSGMSAGEAFF
TRBV28	TRBD2	NA	TRBJ2-3	TGTGCCAGCAGTTTCCCTAGCGGGAGTCAGGCCCCAACAGATACGCAGTATTTT	CASSFPSGSQAPTDTQYF
TRBV7-8	TRBD2	NA	TRBJ2-7	TGTGCCAGCAGCTTGCTAGCGGGATCCTACGAGCAGTACTTC	CASSLLAGSYEQYF
TRBV2	TRBD2	NA	TRBJ2-7	TGTGCCAGCAGTGAGTCGCGGGAGGGCTACGAGCAGTACTTC	CASSESREGYEQYF
TRBV28	NA	NA	TRBJ2-7	TGTGCCAGCACCCCCGCGGCGACTAGAACGGGCGAGCAGTACTTC	CASTPAATRTGEQYF
TRBV2	TRBD2	NA	TRBJ2-1	TGTGCCAGCAGTGAAGCGCGGCTAGCGGGAAACGAGCAGTTCTTC	CASSEARLAGNEQFF
TRBV6-5	TRBD1	NA	TRBJ2-5	TGTGCCAGCAGTTACAGGCAGGGGGCGAAGACCCAGTACTTC	CASSYRQGAKTQYF
TRBV6-2/TRBV6-3	TRBD2	once	TRBJ2-1	TGTGCCAGCAGTTACAGTCGGGGGGAACCTTACAATGAGCAGTTCTTC	CASSYSRGEPYNEQFF
TRBV4-1	NA	NA	TRBJ2-7	TGCGCCAGCAGCCAAGAAGAACAGGGTTCCTACGAGCAGTACTTC	CASSQEEQGSYEQYF